The following is a TCR beta chain sequence with its context. Its antigen is still unknown. The sample originates from a study of T cell responses to AZD1222 COVID-19 vaccine. The CDR3 length is 16 residues. Trimming pared 3 bases from V and 3 bases from J, leaving 16 bases between. Germline V lookup: CDR1 LNHNV, CDR2 YYDKDF (reference sequence). Sequencing was performed with immunoSEQ multiplex PCR; in TCRdb, only in-frame clones are kept and a portion is missing. Found here are some 98,000 clones, about 88% of them singletons; the top ten hold about an eighth. Study outcomes and limitations: Vaccine-associated CD4 TCRs ranged over spike, dominating at 160-218 and 743-854. The donors showed a predominance of white British ancestry and of females, with possible underestimation of clonal diversity.

The sample consisted of peripheral blood, taken on day 0 of AZD1222 vaccination. The sequence was collected from an adult in good health. This chain connects TRBV15 to TRBJ2-3; D assignment may be TRBD1 or TRBD2 (6 bases each). CDR3 sequence reads: CATSRGGPLGTDTQYF. CDR3 coding DNA: TGTGCCACCAGCAGGGGGGGCCCATTGGGAACAGATACGCAGTATTTT.